This T cell receptor beta chain is drawn from a study of shared clonotypes between healthy human individuals. Findings and limits, study-wide: Relative to clonotypes present in all four donors, those not shared had lower generation probabilities.

There are 15 residues in the CDR3. V was trimmed by 7 bases and J by 3 bases, leaving 16 bases between them. CDR1 is MDHEN, CDR2 SYDVKM, per germline. Only in-frame clones appear in the TCRdb table, and some are missing; sequencing was by immunoSEQ multiplex PCR. The sample yields approximately 720,000 clones, less than 80% seen once. Worth noting for this clone: Its antigen is as yet unknown.

Investigators divided CD4+ cells into CD45RA+ naive and CD45RA-negative memory subsets. The specimen sequenced was memory CD4+ T cells sorted from blood. The subset here: CD45RA-negative fraction. The chain has TRBV28 and TRBJ1-5; TRBD1 might be the D (6 bases). This clonotype originated in a woman aged 30 to 39 in good health. The chain's CDR3 is CASTGRGVPNQPQHF. In DNA form, the CDR3 reads TGTGCCAGCACCGGTAGGGGGGTCCCCAATCAGCCCCAGCATTTT. The full variable domain, in which reference TRBV28 and TRBJ1-5 provide the parts outside the CDR3, is DVKVTQSSRYLVKRTGEKVFLECVQDMDHENMFWYRQDPGLGLRLIYFSYDVKMKEKGDIPEGYSVSREKKERFSLILESASTNQTSMYLCASTGRGVPNQPQHFGDGTRLSIL.